This T cell receptor (beta chain) was captured by sequencing in a study of human T cells and chemical hapten exposure. Study-level information: Sensitization applied 2% DPC to approximately 2 cm by approximately 2 cm of upper inner arm skin.

Documented time point: patch test 1, 2 weeks after DPC sensitization. Stated treatment: therapeutic diphenylcyclopropenone sensitization with weekly scalp DPC. This CDR3 is 16 amino acids long. V lost 4 bases and J lost 8, with 23 bases in between. Germline V lookup: CDR1 MDHEN, CDR2 SYDVKM. At least ten counts were recorded for this clonotype. One entry per CDR3 protein results from TCRdb running MiXCR on the RACE reads. The data hold 150,000 to 200,000 distinct CDR3 sequences, with approximately 15% observed a single time. The TCR was taken from a woman under 40 with alopecia areata. Some clones in this sample may be carry-over from other donors' samples. This sample comprised whole blood, obtained in connection with sensitization to the hapten diphenylcyclopropenone (DPC). The chain couples TRBV28 to TRBJ1-2; D may be TRBD1 (5 bases). DNA of the CDR3: TGTGCCAGCAGTTCCCTGACCGGGACCACTTCCTTGGGCTACACCTTC. Translating gives CASSSLTGTTSLGYTF.